One and the same sample provided the 32 T cell receptor beta chains below, sequenced in a study of a mutant IDH1 vaccine in newly diagnosed glioma. Time point denoted: week 23, last vaccination. Every vaccination contained 300 ug of the mutant IDH1 20-mer peptide and was paired with topical imiquimod. Which antigens these TCRs recognize remains unknown. Assay used: immunoSEQ multiplex PCR; TCRdb lists only in-frame clones, some missing. The sample includes around 85,000 clones, 70% to 90% seen only once; the top ten take roughly 2.2%. The material sequenced was PBMCs, taken from a glioma patient whose treatment included an IDH1 peptide vaccine. The receptors were gathered from a man aged 30-40 years with glioma. Some clones in this sample may be carry-over from other donors' samples.

The chain couples TRBV2 to TRBJ1-1, with unresolved D. With 7 bases removed from V and 0 bases from J, the gap between germline ends came to 12 bases. Germline V CDR1 and CDR2: SNHLY, FYNNEI. The CDR3 loop spans 14 amino acids. The CDR3 nucleotides read TGTGCCAGCAAGGTTGGCAGAATGAACACTGAAGCTTTCTTT. Translating gives CASKVGRMNTEAFF.

The chain couples TRBV7-7 to TRBJ2-5; 10 bases match TRBD2. The germline gives CDR1 SSHAT, CDR2 FNYEAQ (reference sequence). The CDR3 totals 14 residues. V was pared by 5 bases and J by 4 bases, with 4 bases of the junction left unmatched. CDR3 nucleotides: TGTGCCAGCAGCCGTAGCGGGGGGTCAGAGACCCAGTACTTC. Translated, it gives CASSRSGGSETQYF. The full variable domain, rest sourced from reference TRBV7-7 and TRBJ2-5, is GAGVSQSPRYKVTKRGQDVTLRCDPISSHATLYWYQQALGQGPEFLTYFNYEAQPDKSGLPSDRFSAERPEGSISTLTIQRTEQRDSAMYRCASSRSGGSETQYFGPGTRLLVL.

This clone was seen only a few times. V gene TRBV4-1 combines with J gene TRBJ1-1; D remains ambiguous. The CDR3 has 13 amino acids. CDR1 is MGHRA and CDR2 is YSYEKL in the germline V gene. The V gene lost 1 base and the J gene lost 10 bases, with 13 bases spanning the gap. The CDR3 bases are TGCGCCAGCAGCCAAGTCGGGCCAGTGGGAGCTTTCTTT. Amino acids: CASSQVGPVGAFF.

Sample share makes this clone medium-sized. Other DNA sequences of this sample code for an identical CDR3. The V and J genes are TRBV6-1 and TRBJ1-3; the match to TRBD1 covers 7 bases. V lost 4 bases, J lost 6 bases, and 6 bases stayed unmatched. The CDR3 is made up of 14 amino acids. Germline-derived CDR1 and CDR2 are MNHNS and SASEGT. CDR3 bases: TGTGCCAGCAGTGCCGGGACAGCGGTAAACACCATATATTTT. Protein: CASSAGTAVNTIYF.

J is TRBJ1-4 and V is TRBV30; unclear D gene. Trimming took off 3 bases at V and 10 bases at J, with 15 bases between the two ends. The germline gives CDR1 GTSNPN, CDR2 SVGIG (reference sequence). This CDR3 comprises 13 residues. DNA for the CDR3: TGTGCCTGGAGGGTGAAGGGCGCTGGAAAACTGTTTTTT. Translation gives CAWRVKGAGKLFF.

This clone came up a few times. The chain's CDR3 is CASRAAGRPEAFF. The DNA of the CDR3 is TGTGCCAGCAGGGCCGCCGGGCGGCCTGAAGCTTTCTTT. This sequence joins TRBV25-1 and TRBJ1-1, with D unresolved. The V and J ends lost 6 bases and 6 bases respectively, with 14 bases between them. The CDR3 runs to 13 residues. Germline V gene data show CDR1 as MGHDK and CDR2 as SYGVNS.

V usage is TRBV5-6 and J usage is TRBJ2-1, with 9 bases matching TRBD2. Germline values: CDR1 SGHDT, CDR2 YYEEEE. V was clipped by 0 bases and J by 2 bases; unmatched bases: 6. The CDR3 runs 17 residues. DNA for the CDR3: TGTGCCAGCAGCTTGGTACTAGCGGGTGTACCCTACAATGAGCAGTTCTTC. Translating gives CASSLVLAGVPYNEQFF.

This clone was seen only once. The chain is built from TRBV2 and TRBJ2-5; 7 nucleotides match TRBD2. The CDR3 is 16 residues long. J lost 3 bases, V lost 5 bases, and 12 bases had no gene match. Germline V gene data show CDR1 as SNHLY and CDR2 as FYNNEI. CDR3 sequence: CASSLFGGMGKETQYF. The CDR3 DNA follows: TGTGCCAGCAGTCTCTTCGGGGGGATGGGGAAAGAGACCCAGTACTTC.

The genes are TRBV13 and TRBJ2-3; 10 nucleotides align to TRBD2. The CDR3 runs to 16 residues. V lost 5 bases, J lost 2 bases, and 7 bases stayed unmatched. Germline CDR1 PRHDT, CDR2 FYEKMQ (reference sequence). CDR3 nucleotide sequence: TGTGCCAGCAGCGTTGCACTAGCGGGGACCACAGATACGCAGTATTTT. Its protein is CASSVALAGTTDTQYF.

The chain couples TRBV28 to TRBJ1-5, with 8 bases that match TRBD1. The CDR3 covers 16 residues. Germline-derived CDR1 and CDR2 are MDHEN and SYDVKM. Trimming cost V 6 bases and J 0 bases; bases outside gene matches: 7. In nucleotides, the CDR3 is TGTGCCAGCAGCGGACAGGGATTTCATAGCAATCAGCCCCAGCATTTT. The encoded protein is CASSGQGFHSNQPQHF. Full variable domain (outside the CDR3, taken from reference TRBV28 and TRBJ1-5): DVKVTQSSRYLVKRTGEKVFLECVQDMDHENMFWYRQDPGLGLRLIYFSYDVKMKEKGDIPEGYSVSREKKERFSLILESASTNQTSMYLCASSGQGFHSNQPQHFGDGTRLSIL.

This chain joins TRBV4-2 and TRBJ1-5; TRBD1 aligns across 7 bases. V lost 1 base to trimming and J lost 2 bases; unmatched junction nucleotides: 8. The length of the CDR3 is 17 residues. Germline V gives CDR1 LGHNA, CDR2 YNFKEQ. In DNA form, the CDR3 reads TGTGCCAGCAGCCAAGCGACAGGGATCGAGCGCAATCAGCCCCAGCATTTT. Its translation is CASSQATGIERNQPQHF.

The chain recombines TRBV2 with TRBJ2-5; 10 bases align to TRBD2. J gave up 5 bases and V 6 bases, and 6 bases lay outside the gene matches. Germline V gene sequence: CDR1 SNHLY, CDR2 FYNNEI. This CDR3 spans 14 amino acids. CDR3 amino acids: CASSPGTSDETQYF. In nucleotides, the CDR3 is TGTGCCAGCAGCCCCGGGACTAGCGATGAGACCCAGTACTTC.

This chain joins TRBV27 and TRBJ2-1; 7 nucleotides line up with TRBD2. The germline gives CDR1 MNHEY, CDR2 SMNVEV (reference sequence). With 2 bases clipped from V and 8 bases from J, the junction kept 15 bases outside the gene matches. The CDR3 runs to 17 residues. The CDR3 nucleotides read TGTGCCAGCAGTTTAAAGGGACTAAAGGAATGGGGATATGAGCAGTTCTTC. This translates into CASSLKGLKEWGYEQFF.

This chain joins TRBV6-5 and TRBJ1-1; no clear D gene. Germline-derived CDR1 and CDR2 are MNHEY and SVGAGI. The length of the CDR3 is 11 residues. Trimming shortened V by 2 bases and J by 5 bases, and 3 bases separated the two germline ends. For the CDR3, the DNA is TGTGCCAGCAGTTACCCAACTGAAGCTTTCTTT. Translated: CASSYPTEAFF.

The chain has TRBV10-2 and TRBJ1-2; D is possibly TRBD1 (6 bases). Looked up from germline, CDR1 is WSHSY and CDR2 is SAAADI. CDR3 length: 15 residues. Trimming shortened V by 5 bases and J by 3 bases, and 16 bases separated the two germline ends. The CDR3 loop reads CASSHHPAGDYGYTF. The CDR3 nucleotides are TGCGCCAGCAGTCACCACCCAGCAGGGGACTATGGCTACACCTTC.

The rearrangement joins TRBV7-8 to TRBJ2-1, with TRBD2 matching over 10 bases. From germline, CDR1 is SGHVS and CDR2 FQNEAQ. The CDR3 runs 16 residues. V lost 6 bases and J lost 2; bases outside the gene matches: 7. The CDR3 loop is CASRELAGTAYNEQFF. The CDR3 coding sequence is TGTGCCAGCAGAGAACTAGCGGGAACGGCCTACAATGAGCAGTTCTTC.

V is TRBV5-1 and J is TRBJ1-5; D call uncertain. Per germline, CDR1 SGHRS and CDR2 YFSETQ. V was shortened by 0 bases and J by 0 bases, with 7 bases between the two germline ends. This CDR3 contains 15 residues. This CDR3 is CASSLGENSNQPQHF. CDR3 nucleotides: TGCGCCAGCAGCTTGGGGGAAAATAGCAATCAGCCCCAGCATTTT.

The chain uses TRBV7-8 and TRBJ1-2, with D possibly TRBD1 on 6 matching bases. The V and J ends lost 4 bases and 6 bases respectively, with 12 bases between them. This CDR3 comprises 13 residues. Germline CDR1 SGHVS, CDR2 FQNEAQ. The CDR3 spells CASSSAGGDGYTF. In nucleotides, the CDR3 is TGTGCCAGCAGCTCTGCCGGGGGCGATGGCTACACCTTC.

This chain uses TRBV5-5 with TRBJ1-2; a weak D match, TRBD1 (5 bases). V shed 0 bases and J shed 3 bases, with 6 bases lying between them. CDR3 length: 13 amino acids. Per germline, CDR1 SGHKS and CDR2 YYEKEE (reference sequence). CDR3 bases: TGTGCCAGCAGCTTGGTAGGGGACTATGGCTACACCTTC. Translation: CASSLVGDYGYTF.

The CDR3 loop is CASSQDSAVGPGPQHF. The CDR3 DNA sequence: TGTGCCAGCAGCCAAGATTCTGCGGTAGGGCCGGGGCCCCAGCATTTT. The V and J genes are TRBV5-4 and TRBJ1-5; no clear D gene. V lost 4 bases to trimming and J lost 9 bases, with 23 bases between them. Germline CDR1 reads SGHNT; CDR2 reads YYREEE (reference sequence). The CDR3 has 16 residues.

The chain carries TRBV27 and TRBJ2-6; the D call may be TRBD1 or TRBD2 (6 bases each). Trimming cost V 6 bases and J 4 bases, with 28 bases left between them. The CDR3 is made up of 20 amino acids. CDR1 is MNHEY and CDR2 is SMNVEV in the germline V gene (reference sequence). The CDR3 spells CASRIRGGLVLKTGANVLTF. The CDR3 DNA reads TGTGCCAGCAGGATCCGAGGGGGGTTGGTTCTTAAGACCGGGGCCAACGTCCTGACTTTC.

This clone was detected only a few times. This chain's CDR3 is CASSLPRGDKAFF. CDR3 in DNA: TGTGCCAGCAGTCTCCCCCGGGGGGATAAAGCTTTCTTT. The chain couples TRBV28 to TRBJ1-1; perhaps TRBD1 as D (5 bases). Trimming stripped 5 bases from V and 9 bases from J, with 16 bases between. Germline V gene lookup returns CDR1 MDHEN and CDR2 SYDVKM. The CDR3 consists of 13 residues.

This sequence joins TRBV6-6 and TRBJ1-1; 7 nucleotides align to TRBD1. Germline lookup yields CDR1 MNHNY and CDR2 SVGAGI (reference sequence). The CDR3 has 14 residues. The V and J ends lost 5 bases and 4 bases, in that order; junction bases with no gene match: 7. The CDR3 sequence: CASSDQGGATEAFF. Here the CDR3 DNA reads TGTGCCAGCAGTGACCAGGGGGGTGCCACTGAAGCTTTCTTT.

V usage is TRBV19 and J usage is TRBJ1-5; perhaps TRBD1 as D (6 bases). Germline V lookup: CDR1 LNHDA, CDR2 SQIVND (reference sequence). Deletions cut 11 bases from V and 6 bases from J, with 23 bases between. The CDR3 is 15 residues long. In DNA form, the CDR3 reads TGTGCCCCATTGTCAGGAGAGGACAGCGGTCAGCCCCAGCATTTT. Residues: CAPLSGEDSGQPQHF.

The chain joins TRBV28 to TRBJ2-2; D may correspond to TRBD1 or TRBD2 (6 bases each). Germline lookup yields CDR1 MDHEN and CDR2 SYDVKM. V was cut by 9 bases and J by 5 bases, with 16 bases left in between. This CDR3 region has 14 residues. The CDR3 nucleotides read TGTGCCAGTCTGGGGGGCGACCGTACCGGGGAGCTGTTTTTT. Translating it yields CASLGGDRTGELFF.

V usage is TRBV27 and J usage is TRBJ1-4; D is unclear. The CDR3 is made up of 16 amino acids. With 4 bases removed from V and 7 bases from J, the gap between germline ends came to 19 bases. Germline lookup yields CDR1 MNHEY and CDR2 SMNVEV (reference sequence). CDR3 coding DNA: TGTGCCAGCAGTTCCCTGACACCCCCGGAAAGTGAAAAACTGTTTTTT. Protein: CASSSLTPPESEKLFF.

This chain connects TRBV18 to TRBJ1-3; perhaps TRBD1 as D (5 bases). Trimming removed 3 bases from V and 0 bases from J, with 12 bases in between. The CDR3 has 16 residues. Germline CDR1 and CDR2: KGHSH and LQKENI. The CDR3 DNA sequence: TGTGCCAGCTCACCGGGGGGGAACCCCTCTGGAAACACCATATATTTT. This sequence encodes CASSPGGNPSGNTIYF.

This chain uses TRBV27 with TRBJ1-1; D is possibly TRBD1 (6 bases). Germline-derived CDR1 and CDR2 are MNHEY and SMNVEV (reference sequence). This CDR3 is 16 amino acids long. Trimming stripped 4 bases from V and 11 bases from J, with 26 bases between. The CDR3 is CASSSRGGTLVHGAFF. The DNA for the CDR3 is TGTGCCAGCAGTTCAAGAGGGGGAACACTGGTTCATGGTGCTTTCTTT.

The chain carries TRBV2 and TRBJ2-7, with a tentative D call TRBD2 (5 bases). Per the germline V gene, CDR1 is SNHLY and CDR2 is FYNNEI. This CDR3 spans 14 amino acids. V lost 6 bases and J 6 bases, leaving 18 bases between the germline ends. CDR3 in DNA: TGTGCCAGCAGGTTAGAGGGCTTTGCGGGCGAGCAGTACTTC. Its protein product is CASRLEGFAGEQYF.

The chain is built from TRBV28 and TRBJ2-2; TRBD1 matches 7 bases. Per germline, CDR1 MDHEN and CDR2 SYDVKM. The CDR3 length is 14 residues. J lost 7 bases, V lost 5 bases, and 7 bases had no gene match. Here the CDR3 reads CASSPRRTGGELFF. The CDR3 nucleotides are TGTGCCAGCAGTCCCCGCCGGACAGGCGGGGAGCTGTTTTTT.

This rearrangement joins TRBV11-3 to TRBJ2-1; D is unclear. CDR3 size: 13 residues. In germline, CDR1 is SGHNT, CDR2 YENEEA. V was trimmed by 5 bases and J by 0 bases, leaving 5 bases between them. The CDR3 loop reads CASSTSSYNEQFF. CDR3 bases: TGTGCCAGCAGCACGAGCTCCTACAATGAGCAGTTCTTC.

With respect to this clone: Other DNA variants within this sample encode the same CDR3. The chain has TRBV18 and TRBJ1-3; no clear D. V was pared by 3 bases and J by 4 bases, with 10 bases between. The germline gives CDR1 KGHSH, CDR2 LQKENI. The CDR3 covers 14 residues. The CDR3 spells CASSPSAAGNTIYF. The CDR3, as DNA: TGTGCCAGCTCACCGTCCGCAGCAGGAAACACCATATATTTT. Supplemented by reference TRBV18 and TRBJ1-3, the full variable domain reads NAGVMQNPRHLVRRRGQEARLRCSPMKGHSHVYWYRQLPEEGLKFMVYLQKENIIDESGMPKERFSAEFPKEGPSILRIQQVVRGDSAAYFCASSPSAAGNTIYFGEGSWLTVV.